The 9 T cell receptor beta chains reported below all come from one sample, sequenced in a study of control samples from healthy donors and cancer patients. Profiled with immunoSEQ multiplex PCR; TCRdb holds only in-frame clones, not every one. The sample has thousands of clones; 90% to 95% are singletons. The material sequenced was PBMCs. The receptors originated from a man aged 55 to 70 with colorectal cancer.

V and J are TRBV14 and TRBJ1-1; possible D gene TRBD1, 5 bases. The CDR3 spans 14 residues. Germline V gene sequence: CDR1 SGHDN, CDR2 FVKESK. The V gene lost 2 bases and the J gene lost 6 bases, with 13 bases spanning the gap. CDR3 nucleotide sequence: TGTGCCAGCAGCCAATTTCTGGGGGGATCTGAAGCTTTCTTT. Translating gives CASSQFLGGSEAFF.

The genes are TRBV19 and TRBJ1-1; D is undetermined. This CDR3 region has 15 residues. V lost 4 bases and J lost 1, with 13 bases in between. The germline gives CDR1 LNHDA, CDR2 SQIVND (reference sequence). The CDR3 bases are TGTGCCAGTAGTACTTTGGGTTGGTCGAACACTGAAGCTTTCTTT. This translates into CASSTLGWSNTEAFF. The whole variable domain, remainder taken from reference TRBV19 and TRBJ1-1, is DGGITQSPKYLFRKEGQNVTLSCEQNLNHDAMYWYRQDPGQGLRLIYYSQIVNDFQKGDIAEGYSVSREKKESFPLTVTSAQKNPTAFYLCASSTLGWSNTEAFFGQGTRLTVV.

J is TRBJ1-6 and V is TRBV19, with 7 positions matching TRBD1. J gave up 11 bases and V 4 bases, and 11 bases lay outside the gene matches. Looked up from germline, CDR1 is LNHDA and CDR2 is SQIVND (reference sequence). This CDR3 region has 15 residues. CDR3 amino acids: CASSTGRQGWTPLHF. Written as DNA, the CDR3 is TGTGCCAGTAGTACGGGTCGACAGGGTTGGACACCCCTCCACTTT.

J is TRBJ1-1 and V is TRBV25-1; the D gene is possibly TRBD1 (5 bases). Germline lookup yields CDR1 MGHDK and CDR2 SYGVNS. The CDR3 is 18 amino acids. V lost 2 bases, J lost 4 bases, and 23 bases lay in between. CDR3 loop: CASSEAGDRFYLGTEAFF. Here the CDR3 DNA reads TGTGCCAGCAGTGAAGCTGGGGACCGCTTCTATCTGGGCACTGAAGCTTTCTTT.

The chain recombines TRBV28 with TRBJ1-5; 7 bases line up with TRBD1. This CDR3 comprises 18 residues. V shed 1 base, J shed 0 bases, and the junction held 9 bases outside the gene matches. Germline CDR1 and CDR2: MDHEN and SYDVKM. The CDR3 DNA follows: TGTGCCAGCAGTTTATTCAACAGGGGAAGGGATAGCAATCAGCCCCAGCATTTT. Its protein product is CASSLFNRGRDSNQPQHF. Full variable domain (outside the CDR3, taken from reference TRBV28 and TRBJ1-5): DVKVTQSSRYLVKRTGEKVFLECVQDMDHENMFWYRQDPGLGLRLIYFSYDVKMKEKGDIPEGYSVSREKKERFSLILESASTNQTSMYLCASSLFNRGRDSNQPQHFGDGTRLSIL.

The V gene is TRBV20-1, the J gene TRBJ1-2; D is unclear. The CDR3 is 11 residues long. In germline, CDR1 is DFQATT, CDR2 SNEGSKA (reference sequence). Deletions cut 6 bases from V and 7 bases from J, with 12 bases between. The CDR3 spells CSAHQETGYTF. The CDR3 DNA reads as TGCAGTGCGCATCAAGAGACTGGCTACACCTTC.

The sample holds one count of this clone. This chain joins TRBV9 and TRBJ2-1, with 8 nucleotides matching TRBD2. The CDR3 is 15 residues long. V trimming: 10 bases; J trimming: 3 bases; junction bases outside the gene matches: 12. Germline CDR1 reads SGDLS; CDR2 reads YYNGEE. The CDR3 nucleotides are TGTGCCCGTATCGAGCGGGGGATTTTCTACAATGAGCAGTTCTTC. As protein: CARIERGIFYNEQFF.

The V gene is TRBV7-9, the J gene TRBJ2-7; 8 bases are shared with TRBD1. The germline gives CDR1 SEHNR, CDR2 FQNEAQ (reference sequence). CDR3 length equals 15 residues. The V and J ends lost 6 bases and 3 bases, in that order; junction bases with no gene match: 10. CDR3 residues: CASSPRGQEYYEQYF. The CDR3, as DNA: TGTGCCAGCAGTCCCAGGGGACAGGAATACTACGAGCAGTACTTC. Looking up the rest from reference TRBV7-9 and TRBJ2-7 gives the full variable domain: DTGVSQNPRHKITKRGQNVTFRCDPISEHNRLYWYRQTLGQGPEFLTYFQNEAQLEKSRLLSDRFSAERPKGSFSTLEIQRTEQGDSAMYLCASSPRGQEYYEQYFGPGTRLTVT.

CDR3 amino acids: CASSSVATNEKLFF. For the CDR3, the DNA is TGTGCCAGCAGCTCAGTTGCAACTAATGAAAAACTGTTTTTT. The chain combines TRBV6-5 with TRBJ1-4; D is uncertain. With 6 bases removed from V and 0 bases from J, the gap between germline ends came to 8 bases. The germline CDR1 and CDR2 sequences are MNHEY and SVGAGI. The CDR3 has 14 amino acids.